Listed here are 3 T cell receptor beta chains from one sample, sequenced in a study of patients and donors after allogeneic stem cell transplantation. TCRdb fed the RT-PCR reads into MiXCR, producing one record per CDR3 protein. The sample carries roughly 200,000 distinct CDR3 sequences, 38% recorded once. Sequences were obtained from blood, either unsorted or a sorted T cell fraction (not recorded which). Receptor source: a human donor who was either an allogeneic HSCT recipient or a stem cell or donor lymphocyte infusion donor (not recorded which). It is not recorded whose cells these are; they may come from a transplant donor.

As concerns this clonotype: The junction and the germline gene differ at one end; a read error may be behind it. The chain has TRBV7-2 and TRBJ2-3; D may be TRBD2 (5 bases). Germline CDR1 is SGHTA and CDR2 is FQGNSA. This CDR3 is 14 amino acids long. The CDR3 is CASSLALQTDTQYF. The CDR3 region has the DNA TGTGCGAGCAGCTTAGCGCTTCAGACGGATACGCAGTATTTT.

This clonotype was seen a few times. The chain carries TRBV15 and TRBJ1-4; a weak D match, TRBD1 (5 bases). The CDR3 length is 18 residues. Germline loops: CDR1 LNHNV, CDR2 YYDKDF (reference sequence). V was shortened by 0 bases and J by 3 bases, with 17 bases between the two germline ends. The CDR3 here is CATSRDLLNRTANEKLFF. The CDR3 DNA follows: TGTGCCACCAGCAGAGATCTCCTTAACAGGACCGCTAATGAAAAACTGTTTTTT.

This chain links TRBV27 with TRBJ2-1; 7 bases fit TRBD1. Trimming at V came to 3 bases and at J to 8 bases, leaving 4 bases not matched to a gene. This CDR3 spans 13 amino acids. The germline V gene has CDR1 MNHEY and CDR2 SMNVEV (reference sequence). The CDR3 nucleotides are TGTGCCAGCAGTTTCGAGACAGGGTATGAGCAGTTCTTC. Protein sequence: CASSFETGYEQFF.